The 26 T cell receptor beta chains below all came from one sample that was sequenced in a study of blood T cell repertoires in COVID-19. Some clones are missing from TCRdb's copy, which holds only in-frame ones; the method was immunoSEQ multiplex PCR. The sample includes about 170,000 clones, 79% of them seen just once. Sequenced material: PBMCs or T cells enriched from blood (not recorded which). The receptor set was obtained from a woman in her 70s in a cohort exposed to, infected with or recovered from COVID-19 (not recorded which).

V and J are TRBV6-5 and TRBJ2-1; maybe TRBD2 (5 bases). Germline V gene data show CDR1 as MNHEY and CDR2 as SVGAGI. This CDR3 is built from 13 residues. V lost 7 bases, J lost 8 bases, and 15 bases lay in between. The CDR3 DNA follows: TGTGCCAGCACCCCAGCTAGCCGGCATGAGCAGTTCTTC. Translating gives CASTPASRHEQFF.

The rearrangement joins TRBV19 to TRBJ1-1; perhaps TRBD1 as D (5 bases). This CDR3 is built from 12 residues. Trimming stripped 7 bases from V and 7 bases from J, with 13 bases between. Looked up from germline, CDR1 is LNHDA and CDR2 is SQIVND (reference sequence). For the CDR3, the DNA is TGTGCCAGTAATCAGGGCGGGGTTGAAGCTTTCTTT. Residues: CASNQGGVEAFF.

The rearrangement links TRBV7-2 to TRBJ2-7, with TRBD1 as a possible D gene (6 bases). Trimming pared 4 bases from V and 12 bases from J, leaving 19 bases between. Per germline, CDR1 SGHTA and CDR2 FQGNSA. The CDR3 length is 13 residues. CDR3 nucleotides: TGTGCCAGCAGCTATCACCGGGACACGTCGTTGTACTTC. This encodes CASSYHRDTSLYF. Full variable domain (missing parts from reference TRBV7-2 and TRBJ2-7): GAGVSQSPSNKVTEKGKDVELRCDPISGHTALYWYRQSLGQGLEFLIYFQGNSAPDKSGLPSDRFSAERTGGSVSTLTIQRTQQEDSAVYLCASSYHRDTSLYFGPGTRLTVT.

The rearrangement links TRBV9 to TRBJ2-2; 9 positions match TRBD1. CDR1 is SGDLS, CDR2 YYNGEE, per germline. The CDR3 contains 15 residues. The V gene end was trimmed by 2 bases and the J gene end by 4 bases; junction bases not matched to a gene: 3. CDR3 in DNA: TGTGCCAGCAGCGTTTGGGACAGGGTCACCGGGGAGCTGTTTTTT. Translating it yields CASSVWDRVTGELFF.

The chain couples TRBV28 to TRBJ2-7; possible D gene TRBD1, 5 bases. This CDR3 region has 13 residues. V lost 6 bases and J lost 3, with 12 bases in between. The germline V gene encodes CDR1 MDHEN and CDR2 SYDVKM. The CDR3 DNA is TGTGCCAGCAGCCGCCTAAGGGGCTACGAGCAGTACTTC. Its protein is CASSRLRGYEQYF.

CDR3 DNA: TGTGCCAGTAGTATGACAGGGGAATCTGGAAACACCATATATTTT. This translates into CASSMTGESGNTIYF. The V call is TRBV19, the J call TRBJ1-3; 8 bases are shared with TRBD1. The CDR3 runs to 15 residues. V lost 3 bases, J lost 1 base, and 2 bases stayed unmatched. CDR1 LNHDA and CDR2 SQIVND come from the germline V gene (reference sequence).

This chain links TRBV12-5 with TRBJ2-7; 16 bases fit TRBD2. The junction had 19 bases not matched to a gene; V was cut back by 7 bases and J by 7 bases. Germline V gives CDR1 LGHNT, CDR2 FRNRAP. The CDR3 totals 19 residues. In DNA form, the CDR3 reads TGTGCTAGTGCTCCCAGCCTTGGGACTAGCGGGAGGGCCATGGGGGAGCAGTACTTC. This encodes CASAPSLGTSGRAMGEQYF.

This chain links TRBV25-1 with TRBJ2-5; 8 bases fit TRBD2. In germline, CDR1 is MGHDK, CDR2 SYGVNS. The CDR3 covers 15 residues. V gave up 2 bases and J gave up 5 bases; unmatched junction bases: 7. CDR3 coding DNA: TGTGCCAGCAGTGAAATCGGGGGGGCCGGCGAGACCCAGTACTTC. It yields the protein CASSEIGGAGETQYF.

The CDR3 protein is CASSDQGHTEAFF. The CDR3 bases are TGTGCCAGCAGTGACCAGGGTCACACTGAAGCTTTCTTT. This chain joins TRBV2 and TRBJ1-1, with D perhaps TRBD1 (5 bases). The germline V and J ends were trimmed by 3 bases and 3 bases, with 8 bases remaining between them. Germline loops: CDR1 SNHLY, CDR2 FYNNEI. The CDR3 is 13 amino acids.

The chain is built from TRBV30 and TRBJ2-5; 8 nucleotides align to TRBD2. The germline V gene has CDR1 GTSNPN and CDR2 SVGIG (reference sequence). This CDR3 has 12 residues. With 5 bases clipped from V and 5 bases from J, the junction kept 4 bases outside the gene matches. CDR3 in amino acids: CAWGAGAETQYF. DNA for the CDR3: TGTGCCTGGGGAGCGGGAGCGGAGACCCAGTACTTC.

This clone was found once. CDR3 sequence (DNA): TGTGCCAGCAGTTACGGTCAGGGGCCAACCCGCCAAGAGACCCAGTACTTC. Amino acid sequence: CASSYGQGPTRQETQYF. V and J are TRBV6-2 or TRBV6-3 and TRBJ2-5, with D possibly being TRBD1 (6 bases). Germline values: CDR1 MNHEY, CDR2 SVGEGT. CDR3 length: 17 amino acids. V was shortened by 2 bases and J by 1 base, with 17 bases between the two germline ends.

The rearrangement joins TRBV7-2 to TRBJ2-2; a weak D match, TRBD1 (6 bases). CDR3 size: 12 residues. With 3 bases removed from V and 8 bases from J, the gap between germline ends came to 7 bases. CDR1 and CDR2 (germline): SGHTA, FQGNSA. CDR3 sequence reads: CASSFRGGELFF. CDR3 DNA sequence: TGTGCCAGCAGCTTTAGGGGGGGGGAGCTGTTTTTT.

This rearrangement joins TRBV4-2 to TRBJ2-2; TRBD2 matches at 10 bases. The CDR3 totals 18 residues. CDR1 is LGHNA, CDR2 YNFKEQ, per germline. Germline trimming cut 1 base from V and 5 bases from J; bases unmatched to any gene: 10. The DNA for the CDR3 is TGTGCCAGCAGCCAAGGAGGTAGGCTAGCGGGAGAGACCGGGGAGCTGTTTTTT. It translates to CASSQGGRLAGETGELFF.

This chain uses TRBV7-3 with TRBJ2-7; tentatively, D is TRBD2 (6 bases). The germline gives CDR1 SGHTA, CDR2 FQGTGA. The V end was cut by 8 bases, the J end by 5 bases, with 16 bases between. This CDR3 contains 13 residues. DNA of the CDR3: TGTGCCAGCGGCCTGGGGGGAGAAAACGAGCAGTACTTC. Translated, it gives CASGLGGENEQYF.

The chain combines TRBV30 with TRBJ1-1, with D possibly being TRBD1 (6 bases). There are 11 residues in the CDR3. V was clipped by 1 base and J by 11 bases, with 11 bases between them. The germline gives CDR1 GTSNPN, CDR2 SVGIG (reference sequence). The CDR3 is CAWSAGGRAFF. The CDR3 bases are TGTGCCTGGAGTGCTGGGGGCAGGGCTTTCTTT.

This clone is a singleton in its sample. This sequence joins TRBV2 and TRBJ2-2, with 7 bases aligning to TRBD2. V trimming: 2 bases; J trimming: 7 bases; junction bases outside the gene matches: 7. The CDR3 is 15 amino acids. Germline-derived CDR1 and CDR2 are SNHLY and FYNNEI. The CDR3: CASSESGRVNGELFF. In DNA, the CDR3 is TGTGCCAGCAGTGAAAGTGGGAGGGTTAACGGGGAGCTGTTTTTT.

Here the CDR3 reads CASSSSPGGTEAFF. CDR3 DNA: TGTGCCAGCAGCTCGAGCCCCGGAGGCACTGAAGCTTTCTTT. V and J are TRBV9 and TRBJ1-1, with unresolved D. CDR1 is SGDLS, CDR2 YYNGEE, per germline. The CDR3 has 14 residues. V was cut by 4 bases and J by 4 bases, with 14 bases left in between.

This chain joins TRBV5-1 and TRBJ2-3; D call uncertain. This CDR3 has 16 amino acids. V shed 0 bases and J shed 1 base, with 12 bases lying between them. Germline values: CDR1 SGHRS, CDR2 YFSETQ. For the CDR3, the DNA is TGCGCCAGCAGCTTGGTTAGAGTTTCGGGCACAGATACGCAGTATTTT. Its translation: CASSLVRVSGTDTQYF.

The sample holds one count of this clone. The genes are TRBV6-5 and TRBJ1-2; no reliable D call. The V end lost 6 bases, the J end lost 2 bases, and 10 bases lay between the germline ends. CDR1 is MNHEY, CDR2 SVGAGI, per germline. This CDR3 contains 13 residues. The CDR3 loop is CASRAARNYGYTF. CDR3 in DNA: TGTGCCAGCAGGGCGGCCCGGAACTATGGCTACACCTTC.

The V gene is TRBV7-9, the J gene TRBJ2-6; D perhaps matches TRBD2 (5 bases). The V gene's germline CDR1 is SEHNR and CDR2 FQNEAQ (reference sequence). The CDR3 is 15 residues long. Trimming stripped 2 bases from V and 3 bases from J, with 8 bases between. CDR3 sequence reads: CASSLRGRGANVLTF. The CDR3 DNA reads TGTGCCAGCAGCTTACGCGGGCGTGGGGCCAACGTCCTGACTTTC.

The CDR3 sequence is CASSLWGLAGGNLFSEQFF. The CDR3 bases are TGCGCCAGCAGCTTGTGGGGACTAGCGGGAGGGAATTTATTTAGTGAGCAGTTCTTC. The chain recombines TRBV5-1 with TRBJ2-1, with 16 bases lining up with TRBD2. This CDR3 is built from 19 residues. The J segment lost 9 bases and the V segment lost 1 base, leaving 13 bases of the junction unmatched. Germline V gene data show CDR1 as SGHRS and CDR2 as YFSETQ. Combining the CDR3 with reference TRBV5-1 and TRBJ2-1 gives the whole variable domain KAGVTQTPRYLIKTRGQQVTLSCSPISGHRSVSWYQQTPGQGLQFLFEYFSETQRNKGNFPGRFSGRQFSNSRSEMNVSTLELGDSALYLCASSLWGLAGGNLFSEQFFGPGTRLTVL.

This clone was counted a single time. The chain uses TRBV14 and TRBJ2-2; the match to TRBD1 covers 7 bases. CDR3 length: 16 residues. The ends lost 1 base at V and 3 bases at J; junction bases unmatched: 5. Germline V lookup: CDR1 SGHDN, CDR2 FVKESK. This CDR3 reads CASSQVPGQYTGELFF. In nucleotides, the CDR3 is TGTGCCAGCAGCCAAGTCCCGGGACAGTACACCGGGGAGCTGTTTTTT.

The chain uses TRBV7-9 and TRBJ1-2; a possible D gene is TRBD1 (5 bases). V was clipped by 3 bases and J by 4 bases, with 15 bases between them. CDR1 is SEHNR, CDR2 FQNEAQ, per germline (reference sequence). The CDR3 sequence is 15 residues long. As DNA, the CDR3 is TGTGCCAGCAGCTTGTTAAATAGCGGGGGCTATGGCTACACCTTC. Its protein is CASSLLNSGGYGYTF. Supplemented by reference TRBV7-9 and TRBJ1-2, the full variable domain reads DTGVSQNPRHKITKRGQNVTFRCDPISEHNRLYWYRQTLGQGPEFLTYFQNEAQLEKSRLLSDRFSAERPKGSFSTLEIQRTEQGDSAMYLCASSLLNSGGYGYTFGSGTRLTVV.

The chain carries TRBV6-6 and TRBJ1-5; perhaps TRBD1 as D (5 bases). CDR1 and CDR2 (germline): MNHNY, SVGAGI (reference sequence). Trimming removed 0 bases at V and 6 bases at J, with 12 bases between. The CDR3 spans 15 residues. The CDR3 region has the DNA TGTGCCAGCAGTTACTCGTATGGGGGAGGTCAGCCCCAGCATTTT. Translation: CASSYSYGGGQPQHF.

DNA for the CDR3: TGTGCCAGCAGCTTAGCGGGTACAGCTGAGCAGTACTTC. Protein sequence: CASSLAGTAEQYF. The chain recombines TRBV7-9 with TRBJ2-7; D is ambiguous. Germline V gene sequence: CDR1 SEHNR, CDR2 FQNEAQ (reference sequence). Trimming took off 0 bases at V and 7 bases at J, with 10 bases between the two ends. The CDR3 totals 13 residues.

The V gene is TRBV29-1, the J gene TRBJ2-7; 10 positions match TRBD2. The CDR3 loop spans 13 amino acids. Germline V lookup: CDR1 SQVTM, CDR2 ANQGSEA. Losses at the gene ends were 6 bases for V and 3 bases for J; bases not matched to a gene: 5. CDR3 DNA sequence: TGCAGCGTCCGGACTAGCGGCGTCTACGAGCAGTACTTC. Translated, it gives CSVRTSGVYEQYF.